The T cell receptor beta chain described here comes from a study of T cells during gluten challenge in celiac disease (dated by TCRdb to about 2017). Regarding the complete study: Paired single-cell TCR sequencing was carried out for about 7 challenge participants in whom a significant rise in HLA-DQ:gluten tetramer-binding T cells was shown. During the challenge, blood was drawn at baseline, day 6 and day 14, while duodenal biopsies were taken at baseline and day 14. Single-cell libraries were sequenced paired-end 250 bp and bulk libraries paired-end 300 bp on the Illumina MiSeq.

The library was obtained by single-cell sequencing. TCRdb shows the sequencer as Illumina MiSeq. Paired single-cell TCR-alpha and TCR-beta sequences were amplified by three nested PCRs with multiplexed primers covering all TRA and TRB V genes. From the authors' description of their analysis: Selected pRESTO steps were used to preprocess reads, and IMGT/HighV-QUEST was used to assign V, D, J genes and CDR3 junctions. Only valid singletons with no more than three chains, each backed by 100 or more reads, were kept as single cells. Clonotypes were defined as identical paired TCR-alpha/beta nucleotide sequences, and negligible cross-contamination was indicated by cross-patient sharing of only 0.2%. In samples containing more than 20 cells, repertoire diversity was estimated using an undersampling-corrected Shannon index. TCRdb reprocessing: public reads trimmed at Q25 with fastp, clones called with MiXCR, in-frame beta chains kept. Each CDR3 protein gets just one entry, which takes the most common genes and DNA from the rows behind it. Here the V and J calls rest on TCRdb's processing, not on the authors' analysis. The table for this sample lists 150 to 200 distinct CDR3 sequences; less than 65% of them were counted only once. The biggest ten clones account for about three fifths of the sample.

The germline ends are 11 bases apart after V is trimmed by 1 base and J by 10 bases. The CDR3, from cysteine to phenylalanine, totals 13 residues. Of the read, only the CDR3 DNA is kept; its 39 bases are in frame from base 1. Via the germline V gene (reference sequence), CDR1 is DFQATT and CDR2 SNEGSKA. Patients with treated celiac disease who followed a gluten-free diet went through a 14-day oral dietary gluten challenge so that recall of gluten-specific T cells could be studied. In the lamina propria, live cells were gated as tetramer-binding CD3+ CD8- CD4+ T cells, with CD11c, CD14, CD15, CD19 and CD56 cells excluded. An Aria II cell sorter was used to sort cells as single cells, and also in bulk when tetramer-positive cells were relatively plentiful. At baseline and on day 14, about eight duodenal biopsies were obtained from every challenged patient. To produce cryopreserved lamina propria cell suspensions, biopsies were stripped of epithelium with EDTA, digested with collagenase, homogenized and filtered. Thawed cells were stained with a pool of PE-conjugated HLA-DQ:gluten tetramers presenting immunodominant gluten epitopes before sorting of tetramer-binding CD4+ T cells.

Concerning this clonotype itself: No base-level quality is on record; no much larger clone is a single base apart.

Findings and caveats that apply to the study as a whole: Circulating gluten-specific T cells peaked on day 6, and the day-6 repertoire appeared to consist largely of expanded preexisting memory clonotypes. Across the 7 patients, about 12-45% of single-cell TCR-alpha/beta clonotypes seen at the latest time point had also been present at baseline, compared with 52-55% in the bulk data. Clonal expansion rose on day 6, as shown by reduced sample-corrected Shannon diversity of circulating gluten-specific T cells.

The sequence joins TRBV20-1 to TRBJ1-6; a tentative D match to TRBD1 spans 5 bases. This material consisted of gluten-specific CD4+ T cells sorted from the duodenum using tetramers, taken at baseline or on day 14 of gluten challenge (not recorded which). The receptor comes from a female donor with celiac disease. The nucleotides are TGCAGTGCTAGAGGTGCCGGGGACTCACCCCTCCACTTT. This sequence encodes CSARGAGDSPLHF.